This passage covers 32 T cell receptor beta chains from one sample sequenced in a study of blood T cell repertoires in COVID-19. Measured with immunoSEQ multiplex PCR; TCRdb has only the in-frame clones, and not every one. Of fewer than 500,000 clones listed, about 90% are singletons. Sequenced input: PBMCs or T cells enriched from blood (not recorded which). These receptors were obtained from a woman under 30 who had recovered from COVID-19.

The J gene is TRBJ2-1, the V gene TRBV5-1; D is unclear. The CDR3 covers 14 residues. Per germline, CDR1 SGHRS and CDR2 YFSETQ. Trimming shortened V by 5 bases and J by 4 bases, and 13 bases separated the two germline ends. The CDR3 DNA reads TGCGCCAGCAGTGACGGAGTTCAATACAATGAGCAGTTCTTC. Its translation: CASSDGVQYNEQFF.

The chain recombines TRBV5-6 with TRBJ2-1, with 11 positions matching TRBD2. This CDR3 region has 15 residues. Germline CDR1 is SGHDT and CDR2 is YYEEEE. J lost 6 bases, V lost 0 bases, and 2 bases had no gene match. CDR3 DNA: TGTGCCAGCAGCTTGGGGCTAGCGGGGGGCAATGAGCAGTTCTTC. This encodes CASSLGLAGGNEQFF.

CDR3 DNA sequence: TGTGCCAGCAGTTATGCCCCCAGCTATGGCTACACCTTC. Translating it yields CASSYAPSYGYTF. The chain combines TRBV27 with TRBJ1-2, with D hard to call. The CDR3 covers 13 residues. The V end lost 4 bases, the J end lost 4 bases, and 10 bases lay between the germline ends. Germline V gene data show CDR1 as MNHEY and CDR2 as SMNVEV (reference sequence).

The V gene is TRBV30, the J gene TRBJ1-5; TRBD1 might be the D (5 bases). Germline values: CDR1 GTSNPN, CDR2 SVGIG (reference sequence). This CDR3 has 14 amino acids. The V gene lost 3 bases and the J gene lost 0 bases, with 9 bases spanning the gap. The CDR3 loop is CAWSRGASNQPQHF. For the CDR3, the DNA is TGTGCCTGGAGCCGTGGGGCTAGCAATCAGCCCCAGCATTTT.

This chain uses TRBV2 with TRBJ2-3, with 8 bases lining up with TRBD2. Per germline, CDR1 SNHLY and CDR2 FYNNEI. The CDR3 is 14 residues long. The trim removed 8 bases at V and 2 bases at J, leaving 6 bases unmatched. The CDR3 DNA is TGTGCCAGCCGCGGGGGACTAGTCACAGATACGCAGTATTTT. It yields the protein CASRGGLVTDTQYF.

This chain joins TRBV12-3 or TRBV12-4 and TRBJ1-1, with unresolved D. Trimming cost V 10 bases and J 3 bases, with 15 bases left between them. The CDR3 sequence is 13 residues long. The DNA of the CDR3 is TGTGCCACCTCGCAGGTACGTTACACTGAAGCTTTCTTT. Residues: CATSQVRYTEAFF.

This clone occurred a few times. V usage is TRBV4-1 and J usage is TRBJ2-1; TRBD2 is a possible D gene (6 bases). The CDR3 totals 14 residues. Trimming cost V 4 bases and J 6 bases, with 13 bases left between them. Germline V gene lookup returns CDR1 MGHRA and CDR2 YSYEKL. DNA of the CDR3: TGCGCCAGCAGCCCGGGACTTCTCGGCAATGAGCAGTTCTTC. It codes for CASSPGLLGNEQFF.

This clone has a handful of counts. The J gene is TRBJ1-2, the V gene TRBV10-2, with unresolved D. V was shortened by 7 bases and J by 3 bases, with 12 bases between the two germline ends. The CDR3 totals 13 residues. From germline, CDR1 is WSHSY and CDR2 SAAADI. CDR3 sequence: CASTGIGYYGYTF. The DNA for the CDR3 is TGCGCCAGCACGGGAATTGGATACTATGGCTACACCTTC.

V gene TRBV15 combines with J gene TRBJ2-5; 9 positions match TRBD2. The CDR3 length is 15 residues. The J segment lost 4 bases and the V segment lost 1 base, leaving 4 bases of the junction unmatched. Germline assignment: CDR1 LNHNV and CDR2 YYDKDF (reference sequence). This CDR3 is CATSRGASGAETQYF. CDR3 nucleotide sequence: TGTGCCACCAGCAGAGGGGCTAGCGGGGCAGAGACCCAGTACTTC.

V gene TRBV7-3 combines with J gene TRBJ2-3, with 13 bases aligning to TRBD2. J gave up 4 bases and V 4 bases, and 2 bases lay outside the gene matches. The CDR3 covers 15 residues. Germline V gives CDR1 SGHTA, CDR2 FQGTGA. The CDR3 spells CASSSGLAGADTQYF. Here the CDR3 DNA reads TGTGCCAGCAGCTCAGGACTAGCGGGGGCAGATACGCAGTATTTT.

This chain uses TRBV19 with TRBJ1-1; D remains ambiguous. The V and J ends lost 5 bases and 1 base respectively, with 11 bases between them. The CDR3 sequence is 14 residues long. The germline gives CDR1 LNHDA, CDR2 SQIVND (reference sequence). The CDR3 is CASSFRLPNTEAFF. CDR3 coding DNA: TGTGCCAGTAGTTTCAGGCTACCGAACACTGAAGCTTTCTTT. Together with reference TRBV19 and TRBJ1-1, the CDR3 gives the full variable domain: DGGITQSPKYLFRKEGQNVTLSCEQNLNHDAMYWYRQDPGQGLRLIYYSQIVNDFQKGDIAEGYSVSREKKESFPLTVTSAQKNPTAFYLCASSFRLPNTEAFFGQGTRLTVV.

Points on this clone: A read error may produce the germline difference seen at one junction end. This chain links TRBV11-2 with TRBJ2-2, with D possibly TRBD2 on 7 matching bases. CDR1 is SGHAT, CDR2 FQNNGV, per germline. The CDR3 contains 16 residues. The CDR3 DNA is TGTGCCAGCAGCTTACAAGGGGGGGCGAAGACCGGGGAGCTGTTTTTT. This codes for CASSLQGGAKTGELFF.

The V call is TRBV6-5, the J call TRBJ2-3, with a possible D match to TRBD2 (7 bases). Germline V gene data show CDR1 as MNHEY and CDR2 as SVGAGI. The CDR3 sequence is 16 residues long. With 0 bases removed from V and 3 bases from J, the gap between germline ends came to 13 bases. The CDR3 bases are TGTGCCAGCAGTTACTCCTACGGGGGGCAAACAGATACGCAGTATTTT. Translating gives CASSYSYGGQTDTQYF.

V usage is TRBV7-2 and J usage is TRBJ2-1, with 7 bases aligning to TRBD2. The V and J ends lost 5 bases and 12 bases, in that order; junction bases with no gene match: 10. The CDR3 is 13 amino acids. Germline V CDR1 and CDR2: SGHTA, FQGNSA. The CDR3 nucleotides read TGTGCCAGCAGCCTGCTCGGGACGGGGGGGCAGTTCTTC. Translation gives CASSLLGTGGQFF.

The V gene is TRBV2, the J gene TRBJ2-3, with TRBD1 identical over 8 bases. CDR3 length: 16 amino acids. Looked up from germline, CDR1 is SNHLY and CDR2 is FYNNEI. The J segment lost 5 bases and the V segment lost 4 bases, leaving 11 bases of the junction unmatched. CDR3 sequence: CASSVPEDRDIDTQYF. The CDR3 coding sequence is TGTGCCAGCAGTGTCCCTGAGGACAGGGATATAGATACGCAGTATTTT.

The CDR3 sequence is CASSLEGAPYGYTF. For the CDR3, the DNA is TGTGCCAGCAGCTTGGAAGGGGCCCCTTATGGCTACACCTTC. J is TRBJ1-2 and V is TRBV5-4, with D perhaps TRBD1 (5 bases). The V gene lost 0 bases and the J gene lost 5 bases, with 11 bases spanning the gap. The V gene's germline CDR1 is SGHNT and CDR2 YYREEE (reference sequence). This CDR3 region has 14 residues.

The chain uses TRBV27 and TRBJ1-5; D gene ambiguous. V lost 3 bases, J lost 2 bases, and 8 bases lay in between. The CDR3 contains 14 residues. CDR1 is MNHEY, CDR2 SMNVEV, per germline (reference sequence). The CDR3: CASSFVQGNQPQHF. CDR3 nucleotide sequence: TGTGCCAGCAGTTTTGTCCAGGGCAATCAGCCCCAGCATTTT.

The V and J genes are TRBV25-1 and TRBJ1-1; D uncertain. Germline CDR1 and CDR2: MGHDK and SYGVNS. The CDR3 consists of 17 residues. Between the trimmed V and J ends, which lost 7 bases and 7 bases, there was a span of 28 bases. CDR3: CASTPLGTLGRSGEAFF. DNA for the CDR3: TGTGCCAGCACTCCCCTGGGTACCCTCGGGAGGAGCGGTGAAGCTTTCTTT.

V usage is TRBV6-5 and J usage is TRBJ2-2, with D maybe TRBD1 (6 bases). The V gene lost 5 bases and the J gene lost 5 bases, with 9 bases spanning the gap. Germline values: CDR1 MNHEY, CDR2 SVGAGI. This CDR3 comprises 13 residues. CDR3 region: CASSTTGTGELFF. Written as DNA, the CDR3 is TGTGCCAGCAGTACCACAGGGACCGGGGAGCTGTTTTTT.

The rearrangement links TRBV29-1 to TRBJ1-2; tentatively, D is TRBD1 (6 bases). V gave up 4 bases and J gave up 4 bases, with 10 bases separating them. The CDR3 loop spans 12 amino acids. Germline loops: CDR1 SQVTM, CDR2 ANQGSEA. CDR3 nucleotides: TGCAGCGTTGTCCAGGGGACCTATGGCTACACCTTC. Residues: CSVVQGTYGYTF.

The chain combines TRBV7-9 with TRBJ1-4; D is unclear. Trimming stripped 1 base from V and 6 bases from J, with 15 bases between. Germline lookup yields CDR1 SEHNR and CDR2 FQNEAQ (reference sequence). The CDR3 runs 16 residues. CDR3 amino acids: CASSLVNGKLDEKLFF. The CDR3 coding sequence is TGTGCCAGCAGCTTAGTCAACGGGAAGTTGGATGAAAAACTGTTTTTT.

The V call is TRBV19, the J call TRBJ1-1; D call uncertain. The germline V gene encodes CDR1 LNHDA and CDR2 SQIVND (reference sequence). This CDR3 is built from 12 residues. The V gene lost 5 bases and the J gene lost 1 base, with 5 bases spanning the gap. The CDR3 here is CASSFQNTEAFF. Written as DNA, the CDR3 is TGTGCCAGTAGTTTCCAGAACACTGAAGCTTTCTTT.

The chain combines TRBV11-2 with TRBJ2-7; D possibly corresponds to TRBD2 (5 bases). V was trimmed by 5 bases and J by 5 bases, leaving 19 bases between them. In germline, CDR1 is SGHAT, CDR2 FQNNGV. CDR3 length: 15 amino acids. CDR3 in DNA: TGTGCCAGCAGCCTCGAGGAGACTTCAGCGGACGAGCAGTACTTC. This sequence encodes CASSLEETSADEQYF.

The chain has TRBV11-2 and TRBJ2-7; 9 bases are shared with TRBD2. The CDR3 extends over 17 amino acids. J gave up 4 bases and V 5 bases, and 15 bases lay outside the gene matches. Germline loops: CDR1 SGHAT, CDR2 FQNNGV. CDR3 sequence (DNA): TGTGCCAGCAGCCTCCCCGGTGGTCTAGCGGGGAGATACGAGCAGTACTTC. It yields the protein CASSLPGGLAGRYEQYF.

Comments on this clone: The junction differs from germline at one of its ends, possibly a read error. The gene calls are TRBV29-1 and TRBJ2-7, with D perhaps matching TRBD2 (6 bases). The CDR3 loop spans 11 amino acids. CDR1 SQVTM and CDR2 ANQGSEA come from the germline V gene. The CDR3 DNA sequence: TGTTGCGGGGCGGAGGGTGGCGAGCAGTACTTC. Translated, it gives CCGAEGGEQYF.

The rearrangement links TRBV2 to TRBJ2-3; D perhaps matches TRBD2 (6 bases). V was cut by 8 bases and J by 0 bases, with 15 bases left in between. This CDR3 has 15 residues. The V gene's germline CDR1 is SNHLY and CDR2 FYNNEI. The CDR3 here is CASHWLAASTDTQYF. The CDR3 bases are TGTGCCAGCCATTGGTTAGCGGCTAGCACAGATACGCAGTATTTT.

V gene TRBV2 combines with J gene TRBJ2-3; D remains unclear. Looked up from germline, CDR1 is SNHLY and CDR2 is FYNNEI. The CDR3 extends over 14 amino acids. Trimming stripped 4 bases from V and 2 bases from J, with 10 bases between. The CDR3 nucleotides read TGTGCCAGCAGTGTGAACGCGGTCACAGATACGCAGTATTTT. As protein: CASSVNAVTDTQYF.

The chain links TRBV28 to TRBJ1-6; D gene ambiguous. The V gene's germline CDR1 is MDHEN and CDR2 SYDVKM. Trimming removed 2 bases from V and 7 bases from J, with 12 bases in between. The CDR3 covers 15 residues. Written as DNA, the CDR3 is TGTGCCAGCAGTTTAAGGGAGGTGGGAAATTCACCCCTCCACTTT. This sequence encodes CASSLREVGNSPLHF.

This clone was counted only a few times. The chain carries TRBV30 and TRBJ1-6; D call uncertain. Germline values: CDR1 GTSNPN, CDR2 SVGIG (reference sequence). The CDR3 covers 12 residues. V lost 1 base and J 12 bases, leaving 10 bases between the germline ends. The CDR3 DNA follows: TGTGCCTGGAGTGGATCCAGTCTACCCCTCCACTTT. Translation gives CAWSGSSLPLHF. Together with reference TRBV30 and TRBJ1-6, the CDR3 gives the full variable domain: SQTIHQWPATLVQPVGSPLSLECTVEGTSNPNLYWYRQAAGRGLQLLFYSVGIGQISSEVPQNLSASRPQDRQFILSSKKLLLSDSGFYLCAWSGSSLPLHFGNGTRLTVT.

The V gene is TRBV5-5, the J gene TRBJ2-6, with no clear D. The CDR3 has 15 residues. V was cut by 4 bases and J by 0 bases, with 8 bases left in between. CDR1 and CDR2 (germline): SGHKS, YYEKEE (reference sequence). The CDR3 DNA is TGTGCCAGCAGCACAGCAGGCTCTGGGGCCAACGTCCTGACTTTC. Translating gives CASSTAGSGANVLTF. Combining the CDR3 with reference TRBV5-5 and TRBJ2-6 gives the whole variable domain DAGVTQSPTHLIKTRGQQVTLRCSPISGHKSVSWYQQVLGQGPQFIFQYYEKEERGRGNFPDRFSARQFPNYSSELNVNALLLGDSALYLCASSTAGSGANVLTFGAGSRLTVL.

The chain couples TRBV10-3 to TRBJ2-3; no clear D. Per the germline V gene, CDR1 is ENHRY and CDR2 is SYGVKD. V shed 4 bases and J shed 5 bases, with 13 bases lying between them. CDR3 length: 14 amino acids. Written as DNA, the CDR3 is TGTGCCATCAGTGCAGAGACTCTACGAGATACGCAGTATTTT. Residues: CAISAETLRDTQYF.

The chain couples TRBV2 to TRBJ1-2; D is ambiguous. The CDR3 has 12 amino acids. With 7 bases removed from V and 8 bases from J, the gap between germline ends came to 14 bases. CDR1 and CDR2 (germline): SNHLY, FYNNEI. CDR3 in amino acids: CASIAVEEGYTF. In DNA, the CDR3 is TGTGCCAGCATCGCAGTGGAGGAAGGCTACACCTTC.